This T cell receptor beta chain was obtained from a study of shared clonotypes between healthy human individuals. Study-level findings and limits: Generally, naive subsets (rather than memory subsets) showed larger estimated richness.

The assay was immunoSEQ multiplex PCR, and TCRdb's table has in-frame clones only and misses some. This table has about 1 million clones, around 74% appearing once. Comments on this clone: What it binds is not known.

The CDR3 contains 14 residues. The ends lost 6 bases at V and 7 bases at J; junction bases unmatched: 8. In germline, CDR1 is MDHEN, CDR2 SYDVKM. This receptor was obtained from a man aged 18 to 30 in good health. The chain uses TRBV28 and TRBJ2-1; 8 bases are shared with TRBD1. Material: memory CD4+ T cells sorted from blood. The subset is: CD45RA-negative fraction. The CDR3 DNA follows: TGTGCCAGCAGGGCTACAGGGGGTGTGAATGAGCAGTTCTTC. It translates to CASRATGGVNEQFF.